What follows are 20 T cell receptor beta chains derived from one specimen sequenced in a study of cytomegalovirus exposure and HLA in healthy donors. The study ran its PCR with 60 Vbeta and 13 Jbeta primers. Method: immunoSEQ multiplex PCR; TCRdb's copy keeps in-frame clones and lacks some. Of more than 110,000 clones listed, roughly 80% are singletons. Material: PBMCs. The receptors here all came from a female donor in good health and CMV-seronegative.

This sequence joins TRBV6-5 and TRBJ1-2; TRBD1 is a possible D gene (5 bases). V shed 6 bases and J shed 4 bases, with 12 bases lying between them. The germline V gene encodes CDR1 MNHEY and CDR2 SVGAGI. The CDR3 has 13 amino acids. The DNA of the CDR3 is TGTGCCAGCAGGGTCGACAGAGCCTATGGCTACACCTTC. Protein sequence: CASRVDRAYGYTF.

This clone showed up just once. The rearrangement uses TRBV7-9 and TRBJ2-1, with 9 bases that match TRBD2. This CDR3 spans 16 amino acids. V shed 5 bases and J 3 bases; nucleotides not matched to a gene: 8. The germline V gene encodes CDR1 SEHNR and CDR2 FQNEAQ (reference sequence). The CDR3 DNA reads TGTGCCAGCAGCGACCCGACTAGCGGAGACTACAATGAGCAGTTCTTC. Translation gives CASSDPTSGDYNEQFF.

This chain connects TRBV6-6 to TRBJ1-1; weak D call: TRBD1 (6 bases). CDR3 size: 14 residues. CDR1 is MNHNY, CDR2 SVGAGI, per germline (reference sequence). V lost 6 bases and J 2 bases, leaving 13 bases between the germline ends. The CDR3: CASRGAGENTEAFF. CDR3 nucleotide sequence: TGTGCCAGCAGGGGGGCAGGGGAAAACACTGAAGCTTTCTTT.

The V call is TRBV19, the J call TRBJ2-7, with a tentative D call TRBD2 (6 bases). Between the trimmed V and J ends, which lost 1 base and 0 bases, there was a span of 10 bases. Germline CDR1 and CDR2: LNHDA and SQIVND (reference sequence). This CDR3 is built from 15 residues. CDR3 in DNA: TGTGCCAGTAGTATAGTTGGGACTTCCTCCTACGAGCAGTACTTC. Translation: CASSIVGTSSYEQYF.

V is TRBV4-1 and J is TRBJ1-2, with 7 nucleotides matching TRBD1. Germline values: CDR1 MGHRA, CDR2 YSYEKL. This CDR3 has 16 residues. J was trimmed by 2 bases and V by 1 base; bases with no gene match: 7. The chain's CDR3 is CASSQVVEGANYGYTF. CDR3 coding DNA: TGCGCCAGCAGCCAAGTTGTAGAGGGGGCGAACTATGGCTACACCTTC.

The V gene is TRBV30, the J gene TRBJ2-7; 7 positions match TRBD1. The CDR3 runs 14 residues. Germline CDR1 reads GTSNPN; CDR2 reads SVGIG (reference sequence). V dropped 1 base and J dropped 2; count of bases not matched to a gene: 5. For the CDR3, the DNA is TGTGCCTGGAGTGGACAGGGTGTCCCCTACGAGCAGTACTTC. Its translation: CAWSGQGVPYEQYF.

This chain connects TRBV19 to TRBJ1-1; possible D gene TRBD1, 5 bases. CDR1 and CDR2 (germline): LNHDA, SQIVND (reference sequence). V lost 3 bases, J lost 1 base, and 18 bases lay in between. This CDR3 has 17 amino acids. The CDR3 nucleotides are TGTGCCAGTAGTATGGAGTATAGACAGTTTCCGAACACTGAAGCTTTCTTT. It encodes CASSMEYRQFPNTEAFF.

V is TRBV5-1 and J is TRBJ2-2, with TRBD2 matching over 15 bases. V dropped 0 bases and J dropped 3; count of bases not matched to a gene: 6. The CDR3 extends over 19 amino acids. Germline V gene lookup returns CDR1 SGHRS and CDR2 YFSETQ. The CDR3 DNA reads TGCGCCAGCAGCTTGGAGGGACTAGCGGGAGGCTCATACACCGGGGAGCTGTTTTTT. Protein: CASSLEGLAGGSYTGELFF.

The rearrangement links TRBV14 to TRBJ1-1; no clear D. Trimming took off 4 bases at V and 1 base at J, with 16 bases between the two ends. Germline-derived CDR1 and CDR2 are SGHDN and FVKESK. CDR3 size: 16 residues. For the CDR3, the DNA is TGTGCCAGCAGCCGACTGTTGAGCGCGACGAACACTGAAGCTTTCTTT. Translating it yields CASSRLLSATNTEAFF.

The V and J genes are TRBV13 and TRBJ1-2, with a weak D call TRBD1 (6 bases). Germline CDR1 and CDR2: PRHDT and FYEKMQ (reference sequence). Trimming pared 5 bases from V and 4 bases from J, leaving 20 bases between. This CDR3 spans 16 amino acids. The CDR3 DNA is TGTGCCAGCAGCCCCTTCGGGACACGGAGTGGCTATGGCTACACCTTC. This translates into CASSPFGTRSGYGYTF.

The chain is built from TRBV11-2 and TRBJ2-2; TRBD2 matches 10 bases. CDR3 length equals 17 residues. Germline V gene data show CDR1 as SGHAT and CDR2 as FQNNGV. Trimming took 3 bases from V and 7 from J; bases not matched to a gene: 11. This chain's CDR3 is CASSFPTSGISDGELFF. CDR3 nucleotides: TGTGCCAGCAGCTTTCCCACTAGCGGGATAAGCGACGGGGAGCTGTTTTTT.

This chain uses TRBV5-1 with TRBJ2-1; TRBD2 matches at 9 bases. CDR1 SGHRS and CDR2 YFSETQ come from the germline V gene. The trim removed 4 bases at V and 4 bases at J, leaving 12 bases unmatched. CDR3 length: 17 residues. The CDR3 DNA reads as TGCGCCAGCAGCCCACGAACGACTAGCGGCATTTACAATGAGCAGTTCTTC. Its translation: CASSPRTTSGIYNEQFF.

This clone was found once. CDR3 coding DNA: TGTGCCAGTAGTACCGCCCCGGGGTACGGCTATGGCTACACCTTC. Encoded protein: CASSTAPGYGYGYTF. The rearrangement uses TRBV19 and TRBJ1-2; D ambiguous. The germline CDR1 and CDR2 sequences are LNHDA and SQIVND (reference sequence). The CDR3 runs to 15 residues. Between the trimmed V and J ends, which lost 4 bases and 4 bases, there was a span of 16 bases.

This chain uses TRBV9 with TRBJ1-3, with unresolved D. V lost 5 bases, J lost 1 base, and 13 bases lay in between. The CDR3 loop spans 15 amino acids. The germline V gene has CDR1 SGDLS and CDR2 YYNGEE. The CDR3 protein is CASSIAGGSGNTIYF. The CDR3 DNA follows: TGTGCCAGCAGTATCGCGGGAGGGTCTGGAAACACCATATATTTT.

The chain recombines TRBV28 with TRBJ1-5, with D perhaps matching TRBD1 (5 bases). Looked up from germline, CDR1 is MDHEN and CDR2 is SYDVKM. The CDR3 has 16 residues. Between the trimmed V and J ends, which lost 2 bases and 3 bases, there was a span of 14 bases. The CDR3 protein is CASSLDEGLNNQPQHF. In nucleotides, the CDR3 is TGTGCCAGCAGTTTAGATGAGGGACTGAACAATCAGCCCCAGCATTTT.

V usage is TRBV4-1 and J usage is TRBJ2-7; tentatively, D is TRBD2 (5 bases). The germline gives CDR1 MGHRA, CDR2 YSYEKL. The CDR3 is 14 residues long. Trimming removed 1 base at V and 2 bases at J, with 9 bases between. The CDR3 here is CASSQVGITYEQYF. The CDR3 DNA reads TGCGCCAGCAGCCAAGTCGGGATAACCTACGAGCAGTACTTC.

This chain uses TRBV28 with TRBJ2-5; 10 bases agree with TRBD1. The CDR3 sequence is 14 residues long. Germline CDR1 and CDR2: MDHEN and SYDVKM. V was clipped by 6 bases and J by 4 bases; unmatched bases: 5. This CDR3 reads CASRSDRGRETQYF. The CDR3, as DNA: TGTGCCAGCAGATCCGACAGGGGGCGAGAGACCCAGTACTTC.

The J gene is TRBJ1-2, the V gene TRBV27; 8 nucleotides line up with TRBD1. Germline CDR1 MNHEY, CDR2 SMNVEV (reference sequence). This CDR3 contains 13 residues. The ends lost 6 bases at V and 5 bases at J; junction bases unmatched: 5. The CDR3 region is CASSGQGRYGYTF. DNA of the CDR3: TGTGCCAGCAGCGGACAGGGTAGATATGGCTACACCTTC.

V usage is TRBV5-1 and J usage is TRBJ2-5; 13 bases line up with TRBD2. CDR1 and CDR2 from the germline V gene are SGHRS and YFSETQ. The CDR3 has 15 amino acids. The junction had 8 bases not matched to a gene; V was cut back by 3 bases and J by 9 bases. The CDR3 bases are TGCGCCAGCAGCTCGGGACTAGCGGGACCAGGGGCCCAGTACTTC. It codes for CASSSGLAGPGAQYF.

This clone was recorded a few times. The J gene is TRBJ2-1, the V gene TRBV5-6, with unresolved D. Between the trimmed V and J ends, which lost 4 bases and 3 bases, there was a span of 8 bases. Germline values: CDR1 SGHDT, CDR2 YYEEEE. There are 13 residues in the CDR3. The CDR3 bases are TGTGCCAGCAGCCGAACAAACTACAATGAGCAGTTCTTC. Translating gives CASSRTNYNEQFF.